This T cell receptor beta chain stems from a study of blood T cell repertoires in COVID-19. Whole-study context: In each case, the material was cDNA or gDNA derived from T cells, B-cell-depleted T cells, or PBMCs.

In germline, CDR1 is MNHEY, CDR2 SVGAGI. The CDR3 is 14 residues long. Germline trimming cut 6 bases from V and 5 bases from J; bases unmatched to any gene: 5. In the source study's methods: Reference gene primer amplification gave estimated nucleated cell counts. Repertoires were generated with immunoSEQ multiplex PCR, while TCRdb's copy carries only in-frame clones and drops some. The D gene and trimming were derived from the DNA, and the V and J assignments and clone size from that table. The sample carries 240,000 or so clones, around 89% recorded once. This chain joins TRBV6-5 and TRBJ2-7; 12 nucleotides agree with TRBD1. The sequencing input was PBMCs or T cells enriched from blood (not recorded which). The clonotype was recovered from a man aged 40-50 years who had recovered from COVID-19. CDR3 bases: TGTGCCAGCAGGGGACAGGGGGCAAGGCACGAGCAGTACTTC. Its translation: CASRGQGARHEQYF.